The clone carrying this T cell receptor beta chain was observed a few times. The antigen remains unidentified. With template switching, a universal primer site was added, and the cDNA carried unique molecular identifiers. TCRdb re-analysed the 5' RACE reads in MiXCR, keeping a single row per CDR3 protein. Of about 920,000 distinct CDR3 sequences in the sample, around an eighth were seen once. This sample stems from a study of identical twins. Study results and limitations: Zero-insertion results could be subject to partial confounding by invariant MAIT and iNKT cells. Abundant beta clonotypes from cord blood bore fewer insertions; memory repertoires lacked this pattern. Findings depended on cross-sectional statistics rather than tracking the same donors.

Germline V gene lookup returns CDR1 SNHLY and CDR2 FYNNEI. V was shortened by 7 bases and J by 9 bases, with 19 bases between the two germline ends. This CDR3 region has 14 residues. The same specimen was also included in a second study, on yellow fever vaccine responses in identical twins.

The material sequenced was PBMCs. The J gene is TRBJ2-1, the V gene TRBV2; possible D gene TRBD2, 6 bases. The sequence came from a young woman in good health. Written as DNA, the CDR3 is TGTGCCAGCACCCGGTATGGAGGGCTCGGTGAGCAGTTCTTC. Its translation: CASTRYGGLGEQFF.